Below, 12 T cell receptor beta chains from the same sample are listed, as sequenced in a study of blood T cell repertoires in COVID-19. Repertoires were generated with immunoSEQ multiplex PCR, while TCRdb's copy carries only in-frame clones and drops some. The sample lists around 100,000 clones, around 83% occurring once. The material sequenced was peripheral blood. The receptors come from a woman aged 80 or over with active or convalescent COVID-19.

CDR3 sequence reads: CASSTTGASSYEQYF. CDR3 DNA: TGTGCCAGCAGCACGACAGGGGCAAGCTCCTACGAGCAGTACTTC. The V and J genes are TRBV28 and TRBJ2-7; TRBD1 matches 8 bases. The V segment lost 6 bases and the J segment 0 bases; nucleotides outside the gene matches: 7. The CDR3 is 15 residues long. Germline values: CDR1 MDHEN, CDR2 SYDVKM.

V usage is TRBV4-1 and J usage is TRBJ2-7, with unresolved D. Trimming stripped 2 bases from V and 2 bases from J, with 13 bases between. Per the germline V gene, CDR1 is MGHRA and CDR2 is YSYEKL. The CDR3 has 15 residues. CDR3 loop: CASSQFESDTYEQYF. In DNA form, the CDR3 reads TGCGCCAGCAGCCAATTCGAGTCCGATACCTACGAGCAGTACTTC.

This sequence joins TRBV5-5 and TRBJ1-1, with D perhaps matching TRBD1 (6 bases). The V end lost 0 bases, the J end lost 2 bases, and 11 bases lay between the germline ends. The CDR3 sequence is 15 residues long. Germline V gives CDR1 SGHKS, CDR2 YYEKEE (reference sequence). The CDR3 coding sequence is TGTGCCAGCAGCTTGGGGCCACAGGGAAACACTGAAGCTTTCTTT. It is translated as CASSLGPQGNTEAFF.

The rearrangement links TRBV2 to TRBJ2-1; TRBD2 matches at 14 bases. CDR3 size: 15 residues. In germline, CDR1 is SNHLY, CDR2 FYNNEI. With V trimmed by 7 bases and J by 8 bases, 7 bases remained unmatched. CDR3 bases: TGTGCCAGCAACGGAGGGACTAGCGGGAGTTATGAGCAGTTCTTC. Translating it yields CASNGGTSGSYEQFF.

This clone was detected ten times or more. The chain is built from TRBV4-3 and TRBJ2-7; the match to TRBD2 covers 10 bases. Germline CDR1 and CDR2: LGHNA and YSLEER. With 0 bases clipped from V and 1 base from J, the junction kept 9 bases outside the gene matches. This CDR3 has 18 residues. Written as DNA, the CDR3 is TGCGCCAGCAGCCAAGAGCTGGCTAGCGGGAGTCTTTCCTACGAGCAGTACTTC. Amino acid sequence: CASSQELASGSLSYEQYF.

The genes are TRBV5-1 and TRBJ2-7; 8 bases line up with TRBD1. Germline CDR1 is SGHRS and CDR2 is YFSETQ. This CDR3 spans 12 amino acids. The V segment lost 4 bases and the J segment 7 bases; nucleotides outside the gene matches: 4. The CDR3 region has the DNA TGCGCCAGCAGCACGGACAGGGCAGAGCAGTACTTC. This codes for CASSTDRAEQYF. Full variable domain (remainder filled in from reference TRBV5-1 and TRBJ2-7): KAGVTQTPRYLIKTRGQQVTLSCSPISGHRSVSWYQQTPGQGLQFLFEYFSETQRNKGNFPGRFSGRQFSNSRSEMNVSTLELGDSALYLCASSTDRAEQYFGPGTRLTVT.

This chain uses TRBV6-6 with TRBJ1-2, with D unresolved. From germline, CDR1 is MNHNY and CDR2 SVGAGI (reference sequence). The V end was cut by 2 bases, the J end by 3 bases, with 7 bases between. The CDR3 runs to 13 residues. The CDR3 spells CASSYSPDYGYTF. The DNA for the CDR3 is TGTGCCAGCAGTTACAGTCCGGACTATGGCTACACCTTC.

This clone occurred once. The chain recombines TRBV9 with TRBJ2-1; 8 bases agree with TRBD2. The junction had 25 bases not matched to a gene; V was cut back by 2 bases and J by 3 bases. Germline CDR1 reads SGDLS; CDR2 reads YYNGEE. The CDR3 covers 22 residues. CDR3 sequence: CASSVYLLFPELAAANYNEQFF. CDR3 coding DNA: TGTGCCAGCAGCGTTTATTTGTTGTTCCCTGAACTAGCGGCCGCGAACTACAATGAGCAGTTCTTC. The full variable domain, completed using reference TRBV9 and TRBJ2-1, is DSGVTQTPKHLITATGQRVTLRCSPRSGDLSVYWYQQSLDQGLQFLIQYYNGEERAKGNILERFSAQQFPDLHSELNLSSLELGDSALYFCASSVYLLFPELAAANYNEQFFGPGTRLTVL.

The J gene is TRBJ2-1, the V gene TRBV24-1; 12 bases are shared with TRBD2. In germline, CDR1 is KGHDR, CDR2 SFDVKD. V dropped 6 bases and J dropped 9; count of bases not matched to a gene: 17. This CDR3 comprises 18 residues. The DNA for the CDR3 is TGTGCCACCAGTTCTAGCGGGGGGGAGGGCCCCCCTACCGGTGAGCAGTTCTTC. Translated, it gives CATSSSGGEGPPTGEQFF.

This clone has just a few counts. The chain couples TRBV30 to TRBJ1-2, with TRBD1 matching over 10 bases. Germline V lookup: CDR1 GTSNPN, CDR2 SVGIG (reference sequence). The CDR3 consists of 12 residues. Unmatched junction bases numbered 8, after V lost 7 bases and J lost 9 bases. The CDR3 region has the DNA TGTGCCTACCTCTGGGACAGGGGACGCTACACCTTC. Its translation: CAYLWDRGRYTF.

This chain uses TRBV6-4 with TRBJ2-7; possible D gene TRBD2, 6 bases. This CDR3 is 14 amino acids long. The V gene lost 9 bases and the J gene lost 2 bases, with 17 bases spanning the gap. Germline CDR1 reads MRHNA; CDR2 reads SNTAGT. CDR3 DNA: TGTGCCAGGACTCGGGGGATACAACCCTACGAGCAGTACTTC. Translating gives CARTRGIQPYEQYF.

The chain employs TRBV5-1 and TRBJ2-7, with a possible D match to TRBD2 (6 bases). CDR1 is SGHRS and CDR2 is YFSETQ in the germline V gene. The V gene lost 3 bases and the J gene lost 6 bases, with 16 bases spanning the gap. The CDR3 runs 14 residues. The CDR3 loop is CASSSGDLVLEQYF. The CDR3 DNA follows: TGCGCCAGCAGCTCGGGGGACCTAGTTCTCGAGCAGTACTTC. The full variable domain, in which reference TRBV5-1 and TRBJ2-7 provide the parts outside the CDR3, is KAGVTQTPRYLIKTRGQQVTLSCSPISGHRSVSWYQQTPGQGLQFLFEYFSETQRNKGNFPGRFSGRQFSNSRSEMNVSTLELGDSALYLCASSSGDLVLEQYFGPGTRLTVT.